The clone carrying this TCR beta chain was counted once. The antigen is not known. This entry is derived from a study of T cell responses to AZD1222 COVID-19 vaccine. Points from the study as a whole: Samples come after the peak T cell response, not at day 14.

Trimming left V 4 bases short and J 6 bases short, with 19 bases between. The CDR3 extends over 15 amino acids. In germline, CDR1 is SGHNT, CDR2 YYREEE (reference sequence). The table came from immunoSEQ multiplex PCR; TCRdb's copy has only in-frame clones and leaves some out. Of about 110,000 clones in the sample, under 95% are singletons; the top ten hold approximately 22%. This sequence was found in an adult in good health. The gene calls are TRBV5-4 and TRBJ1-2, with D unclear. This specimen consisted of peripheral blood, obtained on day 0 of AZD1222 vaccination. Here the CDR3 reads CASSRPLGGNDGYTF. The CDR3 nucleotides are TGTGCCAGCAGCCGCCCCCTTGGAGGGAATGATGGCTACACCTTC.